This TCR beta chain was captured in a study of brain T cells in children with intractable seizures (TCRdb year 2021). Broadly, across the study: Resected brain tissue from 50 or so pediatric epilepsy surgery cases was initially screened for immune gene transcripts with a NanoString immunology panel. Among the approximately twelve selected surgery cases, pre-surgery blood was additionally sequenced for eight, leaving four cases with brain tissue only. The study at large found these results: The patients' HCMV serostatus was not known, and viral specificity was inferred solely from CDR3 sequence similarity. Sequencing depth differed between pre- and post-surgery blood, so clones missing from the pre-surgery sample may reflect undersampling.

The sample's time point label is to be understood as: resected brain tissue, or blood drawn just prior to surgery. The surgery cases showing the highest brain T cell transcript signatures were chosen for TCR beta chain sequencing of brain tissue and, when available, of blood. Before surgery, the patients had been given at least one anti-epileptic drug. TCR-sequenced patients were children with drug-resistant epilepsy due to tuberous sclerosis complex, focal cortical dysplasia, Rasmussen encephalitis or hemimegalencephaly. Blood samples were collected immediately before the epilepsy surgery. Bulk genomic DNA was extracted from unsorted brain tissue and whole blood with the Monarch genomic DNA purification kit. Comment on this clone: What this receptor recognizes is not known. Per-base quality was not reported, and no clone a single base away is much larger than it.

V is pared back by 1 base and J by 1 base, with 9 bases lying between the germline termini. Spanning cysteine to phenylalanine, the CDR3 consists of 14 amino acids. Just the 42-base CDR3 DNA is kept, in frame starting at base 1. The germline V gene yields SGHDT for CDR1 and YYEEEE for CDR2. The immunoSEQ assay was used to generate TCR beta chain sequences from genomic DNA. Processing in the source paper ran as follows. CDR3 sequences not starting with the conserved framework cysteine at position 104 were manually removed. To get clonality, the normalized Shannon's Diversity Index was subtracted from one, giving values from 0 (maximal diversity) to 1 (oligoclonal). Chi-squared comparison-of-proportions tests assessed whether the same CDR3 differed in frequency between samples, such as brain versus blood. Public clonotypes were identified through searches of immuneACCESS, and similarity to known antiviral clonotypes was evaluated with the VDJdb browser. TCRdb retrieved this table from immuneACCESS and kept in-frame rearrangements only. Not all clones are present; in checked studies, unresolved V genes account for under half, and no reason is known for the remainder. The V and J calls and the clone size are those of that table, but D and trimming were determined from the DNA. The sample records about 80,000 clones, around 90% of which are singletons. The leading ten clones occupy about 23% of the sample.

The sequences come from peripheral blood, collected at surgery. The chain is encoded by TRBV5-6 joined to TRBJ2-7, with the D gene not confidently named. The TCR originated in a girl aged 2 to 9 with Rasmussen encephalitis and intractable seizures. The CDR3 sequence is CASSLTGVSYEQYF. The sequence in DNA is TGTGCCAGCAGCTTGACTGGGGTGTCCTACGAGCAGTACTTC.